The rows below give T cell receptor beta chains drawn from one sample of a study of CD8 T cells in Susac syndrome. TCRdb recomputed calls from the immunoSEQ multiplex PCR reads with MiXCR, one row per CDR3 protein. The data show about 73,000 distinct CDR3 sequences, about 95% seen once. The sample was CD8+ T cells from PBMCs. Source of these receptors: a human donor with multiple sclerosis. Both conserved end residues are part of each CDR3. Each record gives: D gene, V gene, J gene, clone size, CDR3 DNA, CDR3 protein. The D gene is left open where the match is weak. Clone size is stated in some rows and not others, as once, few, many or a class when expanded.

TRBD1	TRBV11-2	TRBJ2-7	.	TGTGCCAGCAGCCTTGGGACAGTTGAGGTTGAGCAGTACTTC	CASSLGTVEVEQYF
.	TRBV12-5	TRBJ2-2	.	TGTGCTAGTGGTTTGTGGGGAGAGGGGAACACCGGGGAGCTGTTTTTT	CASGLWGEGNTGELFF
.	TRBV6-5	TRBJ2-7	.	TGTGCCAGCACTCTCACTGGGTCGTTCGGCGAGCAGTACTTC	CASTLTGSFGEQYF
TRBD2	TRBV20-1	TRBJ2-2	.	TGCAGTGCTAGAGCCGGGGGGGCCGGGGAGCTGTTTTTT	CSARAGGAGELFF
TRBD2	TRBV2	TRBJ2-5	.	TGTGCCAGCAGTGAGAGCCCGGGGGAGGGGACCCAGTACTTC	CASSESPGEGTQYF
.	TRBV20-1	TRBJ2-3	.	TGCAGTGCTAGAGAGCAGGGGCGAACAGATACGCAGTATTTT	CSAREQGRTDTQYF
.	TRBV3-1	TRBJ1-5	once	TGTGCCAGCAGCATACGGAGCAATCAGCCCCAGCATTTT	CASSIRSNQPQHF
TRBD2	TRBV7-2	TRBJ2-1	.	TGTGCCAGCTCCTTAGGACTAGCCTCCTACAATGAGCAGTTCTTC	CASSLGLASYNEQFF
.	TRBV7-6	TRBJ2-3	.	TGTGCCAGCAGCCAAAGGCACAGGGTCCGGGCAGATACGCAGTATTTT	CASSQRHRVRADTQYF
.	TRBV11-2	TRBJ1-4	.	TGTGCCAGCAGCCTACTGGGTGACAGGACAAAACTGTTTTTT	CASSLLGDRTKLFF
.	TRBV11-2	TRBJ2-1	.	TGTGCCAGCAGCACCTCAGGGAACCGCAATGAGCAGTTCTTC	CASSTSGNRNEQFF
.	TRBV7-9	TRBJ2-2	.	TGTGCCAGCAGCCTCCCCCGCGGGGCTGGGGAGCTGTTTTTT	CASSLPRGAGELFF
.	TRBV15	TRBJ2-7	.	TGTGCCACCAGCCCCGTTGACAGGTCGGATACCCCATGGTTGCCGTACTTC	CATSPVDRSDTPWLPYF
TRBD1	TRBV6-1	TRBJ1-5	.	TGTGCCAGCAGCACTTGGGACAGCCACAATCAGCCCCAGCATTTT	CASSTWDSHNQPQHF
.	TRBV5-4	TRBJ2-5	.	TGTGCCAGCAGCTTGGTGGTTGAAGAGACCCAGTACTTC	CASSLVVEETQYF
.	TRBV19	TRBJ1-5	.	TGTGCCAGTAGTATAGATCGGGGTTCCAATCAGCCCCAGCATTTT	CASSIDRGSNQPQHF
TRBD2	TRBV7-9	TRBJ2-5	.	TGTGCCAGCAGCTTCGTGAGACTAGCGGAAGAGACCCAGTACTTC	CASSFVRLAEETQYF
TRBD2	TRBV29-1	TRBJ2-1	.	TGCAGCTTGTACAGCGGGAGTTACAATGAGCAGTTCTTC	CSLYSGSYNEQFF
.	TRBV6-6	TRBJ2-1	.	TGTGCCAGCAGTTACACGGGAGCCAATGAGCAGTTCTTC	CASSYTGANEQFF
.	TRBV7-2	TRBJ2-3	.	TGTGCCAGCAGCCATGGAGGGTTGGATACGCAGTATTTT	CASSHGGLDTQYF
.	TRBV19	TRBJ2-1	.	TGTGCCAGTAGTATGACAGAATACAATGAGCAGTTCTTC	CASSMTEYNEQFF
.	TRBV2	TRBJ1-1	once	TGTGCCAGCAGTGACGAGCAGGGATGGGCTGAAGCTTTCTTT	CASSDEQGWAEAFF
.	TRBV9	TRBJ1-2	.	TGTGCCAGCAGCGCCTTCGACTATGGCTACACCTTC	CASSAFDYGYTF
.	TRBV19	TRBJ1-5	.	TGTGCCAGTAGGGAAACGGGCTACTATAGCAATCAGCCCCAGCATTTT	CASRETGYYSNQPQHF
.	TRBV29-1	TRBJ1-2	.	TGCAGCGTCGATTGGGGAGGTGGCTACACCTTC	CSVDWGGGYTF
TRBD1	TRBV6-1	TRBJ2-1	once	TGTGCCAGCAGTGCAGGACAGGGTACCTACAATGAGCAGTTCTTC	CASSAGQGTYNEQFF
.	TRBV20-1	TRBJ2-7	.	TGCAGTGCTAGAGAAGAAGGATACGAGCAGTACTTC	CSAREEGYEQYF
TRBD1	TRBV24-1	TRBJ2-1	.	TGTGCCACCAGTGGTACAGGGGTCAATGAGCAGTTCTTC	CATSGTGVNEQFF
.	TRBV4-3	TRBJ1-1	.	TGCGCCAGCAGCCAATATCTGTCCCTTAGTGACACTGAAGCTTTCTTT	CASSQYLSLSDTEAFF
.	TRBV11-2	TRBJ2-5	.	TGTGCCAGCCTCGGGTGGGAGCGAACCCAAGAGACCCAGTACTTC	CASLGWERTQETQYF
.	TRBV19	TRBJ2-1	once	TGTGCCAGTAGTATGGGCAACTCCTACAATGAGCAGTTCTTC	CASSMGNSYNEQFF
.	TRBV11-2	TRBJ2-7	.	TGTGCCAGCAGCCCCTCGAAGGGGTACTACGAGCAGTACTTC	CASSPSKGYYEQYF
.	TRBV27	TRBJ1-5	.	TGTGCCAGCGGAAGCGGACAGCGCAATCAGCCCCAGCATTTT	CASGSGQRNQPQHF
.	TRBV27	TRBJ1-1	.	TGTGCCAGCAGTGAGCGTCAGGTGAACACTGAAGCTTTCTTT	CASSERQVNTEAFF
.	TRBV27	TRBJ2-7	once	TGTGCCAGCAGTTTGGCGGCAGTGACATCCTACGAGCAGTACTTC	CASSLAAVTSYEQYF
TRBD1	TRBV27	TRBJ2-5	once	TGTGCCACCTGGACAGGGGAACAAGAGACCCAGTACTTC	CATWTGEQETQYF
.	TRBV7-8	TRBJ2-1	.	TGTGCCAGCAGTCGCTCATGGGCTACTTCCTACAATGAGCAGTTCTTC	CASSRSWATSYNEQFF
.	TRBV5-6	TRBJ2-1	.	TGTGCCAGCAGCTTTGGCCCGGGGGTAGGCAATGAGCAGTTCTTC	CASSFGPGVGNEQFF
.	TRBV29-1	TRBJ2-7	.	TGCAGCGTTTCCGAACGGGCCGAGCAGTACTTC	CSVSERAEQYF
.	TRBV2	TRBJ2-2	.	TGTGCCAGCAGTGATGGAGCCTACACCGGGGAGCTGTTTTTT	CASSDGAYTGELFF
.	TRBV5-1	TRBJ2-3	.	TGCGCCAGCAGCTTTGACAGGGAAGGAGGGAATACGCAGTATTTT	CASSFDREGGNTQYF
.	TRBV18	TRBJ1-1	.	TGTGCCAGCTCACCGGAGAACACTGAAGCTTTCTTT	CASSPENTEAFF
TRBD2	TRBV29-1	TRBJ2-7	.	TGCAGCGTTGTACTAGTGGCGGGAGACGAGCAGTACTTC	CSVVLVAGDEQYF
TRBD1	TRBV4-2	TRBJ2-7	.	TGTGCCAGCAGCCAAGATAGGGGGACAGGGGGCTACGAGCAGTACTTC	CASSQDRGTGGYEQYF
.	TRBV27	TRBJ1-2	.	TGTGCCAGCAGTCCAGGGCCATGGTCTTATGGCTACACCTTC	CASSPGPWSYGYTF
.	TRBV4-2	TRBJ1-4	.	TGTGCCAGCAGCCAAGAAGTCGGGGGGCAGGGAGAAAGGGAAAAACTGTTTTTT	CASSQEVGGQGEREKLFF
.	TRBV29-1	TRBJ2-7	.	TGCAGCGTTGTGAAGGACGGGACCTACGAGCAGTACTTC	CSVVKDGTYEQYF
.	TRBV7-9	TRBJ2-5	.	TGTGCCAGCAGAGGAGATACTAGCAGGGAGACCCAGTACTTC	CASRGDTSRETQYF
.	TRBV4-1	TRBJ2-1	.	TGCGCCAGCAGCCCAATTGCCCGTTATCCCAACAGTACCCGGGGCGAGCAGTTCTTC	CASSPIARYPNSTRGEQFF
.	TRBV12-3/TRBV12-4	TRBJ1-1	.	TGTGCCAGCAGCACCTCACTCGTACAGGGGAACACTGAAGCTTTCTTT	CASSTSLVQGNTEAFF
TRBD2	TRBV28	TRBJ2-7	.	TGTGCCAGCAGTTTATTGTTGGCTAGCGGGAGGTTTTACGAGCAGTACTTC	CASSLLLASGRFYEQYF
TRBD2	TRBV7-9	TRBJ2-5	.	TGTGCCAGCAGTTACCTAGCGGCGCAAGAGACCCAGTACTTC	CASSYLAAQETQYF
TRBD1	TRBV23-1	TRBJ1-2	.	TGCGCCAGCAGTCCCCAGACAGGGGTAGATGGCTACACCTTC	CASSPQTGVDGYTF
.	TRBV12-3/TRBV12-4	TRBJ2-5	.	TGTGCCAGCGGGATAGGCACAAACATGTTAGGGGAACAGGGTTTATTAGAGACCCAGTACTTC	CASGIGTNMLGEQGLLETQYF
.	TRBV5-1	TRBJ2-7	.	TGCGCCAGCAGCTCGGACGCCGACTCCTACGAGCAGTACTTC	CASSSDADSYEQYF
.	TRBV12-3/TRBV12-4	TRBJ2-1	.	TGTGCCAGCAGTTTCGCGGCTACTCTCGGGCAGTTCTTC	CASSFAATLGQFF
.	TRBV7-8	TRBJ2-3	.	TGTGCCAGCAGCTTAATGGCAGATACGCAGTATTTT	CASSLMADTQYF
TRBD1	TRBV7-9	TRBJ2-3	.	TGTGCCAGCAGCGTTGACAGGGTGGCAGATACGCAGTATTTT	CASSVDRVADTQYF
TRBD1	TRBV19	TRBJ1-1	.	TGTGCCAGTAGACAGGGGGCCACTGAAGCTTTCTTT	CASRQGATEAFF